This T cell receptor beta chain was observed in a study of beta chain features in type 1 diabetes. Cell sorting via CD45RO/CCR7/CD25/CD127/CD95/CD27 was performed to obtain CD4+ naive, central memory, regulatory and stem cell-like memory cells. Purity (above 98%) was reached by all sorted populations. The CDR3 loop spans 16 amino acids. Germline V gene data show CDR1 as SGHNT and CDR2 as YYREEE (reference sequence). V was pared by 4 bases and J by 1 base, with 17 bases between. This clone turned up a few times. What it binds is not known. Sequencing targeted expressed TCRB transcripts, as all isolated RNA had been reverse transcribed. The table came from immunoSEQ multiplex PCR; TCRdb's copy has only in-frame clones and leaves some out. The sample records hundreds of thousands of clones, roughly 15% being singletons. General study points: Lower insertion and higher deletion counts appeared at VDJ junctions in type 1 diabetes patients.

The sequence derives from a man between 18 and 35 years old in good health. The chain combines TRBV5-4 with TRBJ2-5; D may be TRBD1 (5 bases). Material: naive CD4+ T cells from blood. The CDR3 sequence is CASSPMAEQAQETQYF. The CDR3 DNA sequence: TGTGCCAGCAGCCCCATGGCGGAACAGGCCCAAGAGACCCAGTACTTC.